This passage covers 15 T cell receptor beta chains from one sample sequenced in a study of blood T cell repertoires in COVID-19. The method was immunoSEQ multiplex PCR; TCRdb's version includes in-frame clones alone and lacks a portion of them. The sample lists 270,000 or so clones; 82% were seen once. The sequenced material came from peripheral blood. Source of these receptors: a woman under 30 with acute or convalescent COVID-19.

This clone was seen just once. This sequence joins TRBV10-3 and TRBJ1-1; 7 bases are a match to TRBD1. Germline-derived CDR1 and CDR2 are ENHRY and SYGVKD. The CDR3 extends over 18 amino acids. J gave up 4 bases and V 4 bases, and 18 bases lay outside the gene matches. The DNA for the CDR3 is TGTGCCATCAGTGTTGAGGGCAGGGGGAGTTTTCATGGCACTGAAGCTTTCTTT. Residues: CAISVEGRGSFHGTEAFF.

The CDR3 protein is CASSRQGWATEAFF. Written as DNA, the CDR3 is TGTGCCAGCAGTCGACAGGGATGGGCCACTGAAGCTTTCTTT. The chain employs TRBV6-5 and TRBJ1-1; 7 bases are a match to TRBD1. The CDR3 length is 14 residues. After removal of 5 bases from V and 4 bases from J, the junction contained 7 bases not matched to a gene. Germline CDR1 and CDR2: MNHEY and SVGAGI.

V gene TRBV5-4 combines with J gene TRBJ1-2; maybe TRBD1 (6 bases). The CDR3 is 14 amino acids. V lost 4 bases and J 4 bases, leaving 14 bases between the germline ends. CDR1 is SGHNT, CDR2 YYREEE, per germline (reference sequence). For the CDR3, the DNA is TGTGCCAGCAGCCCCGAGGGGGGGGTCTATGGCTACACCTTC. This encodes CASSPEGGVYGYTF.

This clone was observed once. V is TRBV5-1 and J is TRBJ2-1; a weak D match, TRBD2 (6 bases). The CDR3 is 15 amino acids. V shed 7 bases and J shed 0 bases, with 14 bases lying between them. The germline V gene encodes CDR1 SGHRS and CDR2 YFSETQ. CDR3 DNA sequence: TGCGCCAGCGCGAATTTAGCGGTCTCCTACAATGAGCAGTTCTTC. It yields the protein CASANLAVSYNEQFF.

The chain carries TRBV9 and TRBJ2-1; TRBD2 aligns across 9 bases. With V trimmed by 4 bases and J by 6 bases, 20 bases remained unmatched. Germline loops: CDR1 SGDLS, CDR2 YYNGEE. This CDR3 has 19 residues. This CDR3 reads CASSTRLAENVGMSNEQFF. The CDR3 DNA reads as TGTGCCAGCAGCACGAGACTAGCGGAAAACGTCGGTATGTCCAATGAGCAGTTCTTC. Full variable domain (missing parts from reference TRBV9 and TRBJ2-1): DSGVTQTPKHLITATGQRVTLRCSPRSGDLSVYWYQQSLDQGLQFLIQYYNGEERAKGNILERFSAQQFPDLHSELNLSSLELGDSALYFCASSTRLAENVGMSNEQFFGPGTRLTVL.

V usage is TRBV7-6 and J usage is TRBJ2-7; 7 bases are shared with TRBD1. Per the germline V gene, CDR1 is SGHVS and CDR2 is FNYEAQ. The CDR3 runs to 16 residues. J lost 0 bases, V lost 5 bases, and 10 bases had no gene match. CDR3 DNA: TGTGCCAGCAGCGAGCTGACAGGGCCCTCCTCCTACGAGCAGTACTTC. Translated: CASSELTGPSSYEQYF.

As concerns this clone: Other DNA sequences in this sample translate to the same CDR3. This chain connects TRBV4-3 to TRBJ2-1; 7 bases are a match to TRBD2. CDR1 is LGHNA and CDR2 is YSLEER in the germline V gene. Trimming at V came to 4 bases and at J to 8 bases, leaving 5 bases not matched to a gene. This CDR3 spans 13 amino acids. The CDR3: CASSRTSFYEQFF. In DNA form, the CDR3 reads TGCGCCAGCAGCCGGACTAGTTTCTATGAGCAGTTCTTC.

Only one count was recorded for this clone. This sequence joins TRBV6-2 or TRBV6-3 and TRBJ2-7, with D possibly being TRBD1 (6 bases). CDR3 length: 15 residues. The germline CDR1 and CDR2 sequences are MNHEY and SVGEGT. V was shortened by 6 bases and J by 4 bases, with 19 bases between the two germline ends. The CDR3 DNA reads as TGTGCCAGCAGCCCCCTGGACAGAGCAGGTTACGAGCAGTACTTC. Translating it yields CASSPLDRAGYEQYF.

This clone was counted a few times. CDR3 loop: CASSFGGGRFRHTEAFF. In nucleotides, the CDR3 is TGTGCCAGTAGTTTTGGCGGGGGGCGTTTTCGGCACACTGAAGCTTTCTTT. The gene calls are TRBV19 and TRBJ1-1; possible D gene TRBD1, 6 bases. The CDR3 is made up of 17 amino acids. Deletions cut 5 bases from V and 3 bases from J, with 22 bases between. Germline V gene data show CDR1 as LNHDA and CDR2 as SQIVND (reference sequence).

The chain combines TRBV4-3 with TRBJ2-7, with a tentative D call TRBD2 (5 bases). The CDR3 consists of 15 residues. Germline CDR1 is LGHNA and CDR2 is YSLEER. V gave up 3 bases and J gave up 2 bases, with 14 bases separating them. This CDR3 is CASSHLARAPYEQYF. The CDR3 nucleotides are TGCGCCAGCAGCCACTTGGCGAGGGCGCCCTACGAGCAGTACTTC.

The rearrangement links TRBV28 to TRBJ1-4; 8 nucleotides align to TRBD1. V lost 6 bases to trimming and J lost 7 bases; unmatched junction nucleotides: 7. In germline, CDR1 is MDHEN, CDR2 SYDVKM. The CDR3 is made up of 14 amino acids. CDR3 residues: CASRTDREGEKLFF. The CDR3, as DNA: TGTGCCAGCAGGACGGACAGGGAAGGTGAAAAACTGTTTTTT.

The CDR3 sequence: CASSSQGKGDTQYF. The CDR3 DNA reads as TGTGCCAGCAGCTCACAGGGGAAGGGAGATACGCAGTATTTT. The chain is built from TRBV7-8 and TRBJ2-3; 7 nucleotides line up with TRBD1. Germline V gene lookup returns CDR1 SGHVS and CDR2 FQNEAQ. The ends lost 4 bases at V and 5 bases at J; junction bases unmatched: 6. The CDR3 totals 14 residues.

CDR3 protein: CAWGVQGAQLFF. DNA of the CDR3: TGTGCCTGGGGCGTGCAGGGGGCGCAACTGTTTTTT. V usage is TRBV30 and J usage is TRBJ1-4, with TRBD1 matching over 8 bases. CDR1 and CDR2 from the germline V gene are GTSNPN and SVGIG (reference sequence). The CDR3 sequence is 12 residues long. J lost 12 bases, V lost 5 bases, and 8 bases had no gene match.

The chain has TRBV6-4 and TRBJ1-4; D ambiguous. The CDR3 contains 12 residues. Germline assignment: CDR1 MRHNA and CDR2 SNTAGT. V was trimmed by 8 bases and J by 8 bases, leaving 12 bases between them. CDR3 amino acids: CASPWREEKLFF. The CDR3 DNA reads as TGTGCCAGCCCCTGGAGGGAGGAAAAACTGTTTTTT.

This chain joins TRBV2 and TRBJ2-2; 9 nucleotides line up with TRBD2. Unmatched junction bases numbered 7, after V lost 4 bases and J lost 4 bases. Germline V CDR1 and CDR2: SNHLY, FYNNEI. The CDR3 sequence is 16 residues long. The CDR3 here is CASSGLAEGVTGELFF. CDR3 nucleotides: TGTGCCAGCAGTGGACTAGCGGAGGGGGTCACCGGGGAGCTGTTTTTT.